This TCR beta chain was retrieved from a study of a mutant IDH1 vaccine in newly diagnosed glioma. Trimming removed 6 bases at V and 4 bases at J, with 5 bases between. The CDR3 is 11 amino acids. Germline V gene sequence: CDR1 LNHDA, CDR2 SQIVND (reference sequence). With regard to this clone: Antigen unknown.

Using immunoSEQ multiplex PCR, the repertoire was profiled, and TCRdb retains in-frame clones only, with some absent. The sample comprises about 32,000 clones, about four fifths of which are singletons, and about 21% rests with the top ten. The time point was: baseline, week 1 (first vaccination visit). Sample treatment: pre-vaccination baseline after standard-of-care therapy. The donors had new WHO grade 3 or 4 astrocytomas; these were IDH1-mutant and ATRX-lost. General study results and limits: Apparently, pseudoprogression bore no relation to changes among the top peripheral T cell clonotypes. Immune responses induced by vaccination arose in approximately 92% of the patients.

V gene TRBV19 combines with J gene TRBJ2-3; the D is unclear. The sequence came from a young man with glioma. Sample: PBMCs, taken from a glioma patient treated with radiotherapy, temozolomide or both. In DNA form, the CDR3 reads TGTGCCAGTAGCGTCGCAGATACGCAGTATTTT. Translation: CASSVADTQYF.